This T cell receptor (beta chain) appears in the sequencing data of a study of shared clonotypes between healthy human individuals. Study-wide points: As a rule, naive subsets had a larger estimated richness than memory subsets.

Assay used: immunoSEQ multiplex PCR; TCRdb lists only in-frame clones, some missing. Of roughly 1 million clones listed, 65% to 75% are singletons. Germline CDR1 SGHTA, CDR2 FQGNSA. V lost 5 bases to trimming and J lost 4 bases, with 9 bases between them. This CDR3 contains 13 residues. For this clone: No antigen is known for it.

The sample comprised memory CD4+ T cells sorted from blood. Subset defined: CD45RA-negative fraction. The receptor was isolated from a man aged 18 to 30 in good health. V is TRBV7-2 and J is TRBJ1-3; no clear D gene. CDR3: CASSRDRGNTIYF. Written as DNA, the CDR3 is TGTGCCAGCAGCCGAGATCGCGGAAACACCATATATTTT. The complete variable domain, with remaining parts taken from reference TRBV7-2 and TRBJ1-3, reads GAGVSQSPSNKVTEKGKDVELRCDPISGHTALYWYRQSLGQGLEFLIYFQGNSAPDKSGLPSDRFSAERTGGSVSTLTIQRTQQEDSAVYLCASSRDRGNTIYFGEGSWLTVV.